This T cell receptor (beta chain) appears in the sequencing data of a study of blood T cells in healthy people across ages. Points from the study as a whole: As age increased, TCR beta diversity per million T cells fell in a roughly linear fashion. Estimated diversity across one million T cells was deemed an underestimate. Diversity was higher, and naive CD4+ cells more numerous, in long-lived donors than in aged donors.

There are a few counts of this clonotype. Its target is unknown. Together with a sample-barcoded 5' primer, a J-beta primer mix was included in a second PCR lasting about 6 to 11 cycles. Each CDR3 protein gets one entry after TCRdb re-called the 5' RACE reads with MiXCR. Among some 1.5 million distinct CDR3 sequences listed, 25% to 30% were seen once. V was trimmed by 7 bases and J by 7 bases, leaving 13 bases between them. This CDR3 contains 13 residues. Each of the donors had 9 to 10 milliliters of peripheral blood drawn into EDTA-treated Vacutainer tubes. The sequencing input was blood. This clonotype was sampled from a young woman in good health. The chain couples TRBV12-3 or TRBV12-4 to TRBJ1-4, with D uncertain. The CDR3, as DNA: TGTGCCAGCATGATAGCGTCGGGTGAAAAACTGTTTTTT. Translating gives CASMIASGEKLFF.